This T cell receptor beta chain came from a study of human T cells and chemical hapten exposure. Study-wide context: Among samples, TCR yields varied mainly because of small differences in pooled library volume.

This clonotype has a count of ten or more. The target antigen is unknown. The CDR3 extends over 15 amino acids. V lost 4 bases to trimming and J lost 6 bases, with 19 bases between them. One entry per CDR3 protein results from TCRdb running MiXCR on the RACE reads. The sample shows about 360,000 distinct CDR3 sequences, under 8% of them seen only once. Time point here: patch test 1, 2 weeks after DPC sensitization. This sample's treatment: therapeutic diphenylcyclopropenone sensitization with weekly scalp DPC. Blood draws preceded each patch test application. Notes on the study in general: The number of TCRs above 1 in 1000 frequency did not change after DPC sensitization.

This TCR was recovered from a woman aged 18-30 years with alopecia areata. Some clones in this sample may be carry-over from other donors' samples. This chain links TRBV12-3 or TRBV12-4 with TRBJ2-7; D gene unclear. This material consisted of whole blood, taken in connection with sensitization to the hapten diphenylcyclopropenone (DPC). DNA of the CDR3: TGTGCCAGCAGTTCCTACAGCAGTACCTCCGGCGAGCAGTACTTC. Translated, it gives CASSSYSSTSGEQYF.